This is a list of T cell receptor beta chains from one sample in a study of tumour-infiltrating T cells in Burkitt lymphoma. Assay used: immunoSEQ multiplex PCR; TCRdb lists only in-frame clones, some missing. The table has 500 to 600 clones, approximately 92% seen once. The sample taken for sequencing was tumor tissue. These receptors came from a human donor with Burkitt lymphoma. Some clones in this sample may be carry-over from other donors' samples. Each CDR3 is given with its conserved first and last residue. The order of the fields is J gene, clone size, V gene, D gene, CDR3 DNA, CDR3 protein. D genes are given only for firm matches. Only some rows state a clone size, as once, few, many or a class for expanded clones.

J: TRBJ2-7
size: -
V: TRBV15
D: -
DNA: TGTGCCACCAGCCGCGGAATCTACGAGCAGTACTTC
CDR3: CATSRGIYEQYF

J: TRBJ1-1
size: -
V: TRBV29-1
D: -
DNA: TGCAGCGTTGAAGGAGGGTTTGGCACTGAAGCTTTCTTT
CDR3: CSVEGGFGTEAFF

J: TRBJ1-4
size: hyperexpanded
V: TRBV7-8
D: -
DNA: TGTGCCAGCAGGGGGGGCCGGAGGGATGAAAAACTGTTTTTT
CDR3: CASRGGRRDEKLFF

J: TRBJ1-3
size: -
V: TRBV6-4
D: -
DNA: TGTGCCAGCAGTGACTTTCGGGTGTCTAATGGAAACACCATATATTTT
CDR3: CASSDFRVSNGNTIYF

J: TRBJ1-1
size: -
V: TRBV11-1
D: -
DNA: TGTGCCAGCAGCTTAACCGGGGGGACCGCTGAAGCTTTCTTT
CDR3: CASSLTGGTAEAFF

J: TRBJ2-1
size: -
V: TRBV6-1
D: TRBD1
DNA: TGTGCCAGCTTACACCGGGACAGGACCTACAATGAGCAGTTCTTC
CDR3: CASLHRDRTYNEQFF

J: TRBJ1-3
size: -
V: TRBV10-3
D: -
DNA: TGTGCCATCAGTGATGGGAGCTCTGGAAACACTATATATTTT
CDR3: CAISDGSSGNTIYF

J: TRBJ1-5
size: once
V: TRBV15
D: -
DNA: TGTGCCACCAGCAGAGATAGGGGGGTTTCAAATCAGCCCCAGCATTTT
CDR3: CATSRDRGVSNQPQHF

J: TRBJ2-1
size: -
V: TRBV28
D: TRBD1
DNA: TGTGCCAGCAAGAAGAGGACAGGGTCCTACAATGAGCAGTTCTTC
CDR3: CASKKRTGSYNEQFF

J: TRBJ2-2
size: -
V: TRBV7-6
D: TRBD2
DNA: TGTGCCAGCTCTCTAGGTACTAGCGGGACCGGGGAGCTGTTTTTT
CDR3: CASSLGTSGTGELFF

J: TRBJ2-5
size: -
V: TRBV10-1
D: TRBD2
DNA: TGCGCCAGCAGTGGGGGACTAGCGGGAGGCCAAGAGACCCAGTACTTC
CDR3: CASSGGLAGGQETQYF

J: TRBJ1-4
size: -
V: TRBV7-2
D: -
DNA: TGTGCCAGCAGCCTCGGGACGGTTAATGAAAAACTGTTTTTT
CDR3: CASSLGTVNEKLFF

J: TRBJ1-1
size: -
V: TRBV7-9
D: TRBD1
DNA: TGTGCCAGCAGCTTAGTGACAGGGTACGGGACTGAAGCTTTCTTT
CDR3: CASSLVTGYGTEAFF

J: TRBJ2-2
size: -
V: TRBV10-3
D: -
DNA: TGTGCCATCAGTGAGTCCACGAACACCGGGGAGCTGTTTTTT
CDR3: CAISESTNTGELFF

J: TRBJ2-3
size: -
V: TRBV6-1
D: TRBD2
DNA: TGTGCCACCCGACTAGCGGCAAACACAGATACGCAGTATTTT
CDR3: CATRLAANTDTQYF

J: TRBJ2-5
size: -
V: TRBV7-2
D: -
DNA: TGTGCCAGCAGCTTTTTAGAGACCCAGTACTTC
CDR3: CASSFLETQYF

J: TRBJ2-7
size: -
V: TRBV5-6
D: TRBD1
DNA: TGTGCCAGCAGCCCATTGACAGGGAAGGGCGAGCAGTACTTC
CDR3: CASSPLTGKGEQYF

J: TRBJ2-1
size: -
V: TRBV5-1
D: TRBD1
DNA: TGCGCCAGCAGCTTGGCAGTACAGGGGAATGAGCAGTTCTTC
CDR3: CASSLAVQGNEQFF

J: TRBJ2-5
size: -
V: TRBV11-3
D: -
DNA: TGTGCCAGCAGCTTAGACGGCCCCCCAGAGACCCAGTACTTC
CDR3: CASSLDGPPETQYF

J: TRBJ2-5
size: -
V: TRBV28
D: TRBD2
DNA: TGTGCCAGCAGTCCTAACCTGGGGGGGGATCAAGAGACCCAGTACTTC
CDR3: CASSPNLGGDQETQYF

J: TRBJ2-1
size: -
V: TRBV28
D: TRBD2
DNA: TGTGCCAGCAGTTTGGGCGGGGGGTACAATGAGCAGTTCTTC
CDR3: CASSLGGGYNEQFF

J: TRBJ2-1
size: -
V: TRBV5-5
D: -
DNA: TGTGCCAGCAGCTCGTCGGGATTCTCCTACAATGAGCAGTTCTTC
CDR3: CASSSSGFSYNEQFF

J: TRBJ2-7
size: -
V: TRBV2
D: -
DNA: TGTGCCAGCAGCACCGACAGGTCCGGCGAGCAGTACTTC
CDR3: CASSTDRSGEQYF

J: TRBJ2-7
size: -
V: TRBV18
D: TRBD2
DNA: TGTGCCAGCTCACCACGAACTAGCGGCACCTACGAGCAGTACTTC
CDR3: CASSPRTSGTYEQYF

J: TRBJ2-4
size: -
V: TRBV7-8
D: TRBD1
DNA: TGTGCCAGCAGCCCAGGGACAGGGACGTGGGCCATTCAGTACTTC
CDR3: CASSPGTGTWAIQYF

J: TRBJ2-7
size: -
V: TRBV2
D: TRBD2
DNA: TGTGCCAGCAGTGAATTCAGCGGGAGTCCTAGCGAGCAGTACTTC
CDR3: CASSEFSGSPSEQYF

J: TRBJ1-4
size: -
V: TRBV30
D: -
DNA: TGTGCCTGGAGTGTAAGAAAACCGGGCAGGGCGTACGTCGTAACTAATGAAAAACTGTTTTTT
CDR3: CAWSVRKPGRAYVVTNEKLFF

J: TRBJ2-5
size: -
V: TRBV4-1
D: -
DNA: TGCGCCAGCAGCCAAGTTGGTTCGGAGACCCAGTACTTC
CDR3: CASSQVGSETQYF

J: TRBJ1-1
size: few
V: TRBV28
D: -
DNA: TGTGCCAGCAGTTTATATCAGGGTGGCGCTGAAGCTTTCTTT
CDR3: CASSLYQGGAEAFF

J: TRBJ1-5
size: -
V: TRBV6-5
D: -
DNA: TGTGCCAGCATTGTTCTGGCAAGGCCACATCAGCCCCAGCATTTT
CDR3: CASIVLARPHQPQHF

J: TRBJ1-2
size: -
V: TRBV29-1
D: -
DNA: TGCAGCGCCGGAGATGAGGGCTACACCTTC
CDR3: CSAGDEGYTF

J: TRBJ1-1
size: -
V: TRBV7-9
D: -
DNA: TGTGCCAGCAGCCCACCGGAACAATCAGGGGCAGCTTTCTTT
CDR3: CASSPPEQSGAAFF

J: TRBJ2-1
size: -
V: TRBV6-5
D: -
DNA: TGTGCCAGCAGTTCCCGAGGGCTTGAGCAGTTCTTC
CDR3: CASSSRGLEQFF

J: TRBJ1-3
size: -
V: TRBV10-3
D: -
DNA: TGTGTCATCAGTGATGGGAGCTCTGGAAACACCATATATTTT
CDR3: CVISDGSSGNTIYF

J: TRBJ2-7
size: -
V: TRBV5-6
D: -
DNA: TGTGCCAGCAGTCCGGGACAACGGACCTACGAGCAGTACTTC
CDR3: CASSPGQRTYEQYF

J: TRBJ2-2
size: -
V: TRBV29-1
D: TRBD1
DNA: TGCAGCGTTGCGACAGGGGGTCGCACCGGGGAGCTGTTTTTT
CDR3: CSVATGGRTGELFF

J: TRBJ1-4
size: -
V: TRBV27
D: -
DNA: TGTGCCAGCAGTTTTGGGGGCGAAAAACTGTTTTTT
CDR3: CASSFGGEKLFF

J: TRBJ1-1
size: -
V: TRBV11-2
D: -
DNA: TGTGCCAGCAGCTTAAGGAGGGGAGAAGCTTTCTTT
CDR3: CASSLRRGEAFF

J: TRBJ1-2
size: -
V: TRBV4-2
D: -
DNA: TGTGCCAGCAGCCAAGCAACAGACCCGAACTATGGCTACACCTTC
CDR3: CASSQATDPNYGYTF

J: TRBJ2-3
size: -
V: TRBV30
D: -
DNA: TGTGTCTGGACCCTGTCAGCAGATACGCAGTATTTT
CDR3: CVWTLSADTQYF

J: TRBJ1-1
size: -
V: TRBV5-1
D: TRBD1
DNA: TGCGCCAGCAGCTTGGGTCAGGGGGCTGGGAACACTGAAGCTTTCTTT
CDR3: CASSLGQGAGNTEAFF

J: TRBJ2-5
size: few
V: TRBV6-1
D: -
DNA: TGTGCCAGCAGTGAATTTATCGGGGCCCAAGAGACCCAGTACTTC
CDR3: CASSEFIGAQETQYF

J: TRBJ2-7
size: -
V: TRBV5-1
D: TRBD1
DNA: TGCGCCAGCAGCTGGACAGGGGGCTACGACGAGCAGTACTTC
CDR3: CASSWTGGYDEQYF

J: TRBJ1-1
size: -
V: TRBV19
D: -
DNA: TGTGCCAGTAGTATATCCGGGGGCGGGAGCACTGAAGCTTTCTTT
CDR3: CASSISGGGSTEAFF

J: TRBJ1-3
size: -
V: TRBV7-2
D: TRBD1
DNA: TGTGCCAGCAGCTCGGACAGGGGAAGGGACACCATATATTTT
CDR3: CASSSDRGRDTIYF

J: TRBJ1-1
size: -
V: TRBV5-5
D: TRBD1
DNA: TGTGCCAGCAGCCCCAAACTCCGGGACAGGGAAGCTTTCTTT
CDR3: CASSPKLRDREAFF

J: TRBJ1-5
size: -
V: TRBV28
D: -
DNA: TGTGCCAGCAGGGCTAGAAGGGGGAGCAATCAGCCCCAGCATTTT
CDR3: CASRARRGSNQPQHF

J: TRBJ1-2
size: -
V: TRBV4-2
D: -
DNA: TGTGCCAGCAGCCAGGACCTTGATTACAGGTCTGGCTACACCTTC
CDR3: CASSQDLDYRSGYTF

J: TRBJ2-3
size: once
V: TRBV2
D: TRBD2
DNA: TGTGCCAGCAGTGGAGGCGCGGGAGCCCCAGATACGCAGTATTTT
CDR3: CASSGGAGAPDTQYF

J: TRBJ2-2
size: -
V: TRBV2
D: -
DNA: TGTGCCAGCACCCGGGACACCTTCGGGAACACCGGGGAGCTGTTTTTT
CDR3: CASTRDTFGNTGELFF

J: TRBJ2-3
size: -
V: TRBV7-2
D: TRBD2
DNA: TGTGCCAGCAGCTTAGATGCGACTAGCGAAACATTCATAGATACGCAGTATTTT
CDR3: CASSLDATSETFIDTQYF

J: TRBJ2-2
size: -
V: TRBV6-5
D: TRBD2
DNA: TGTGCCAGCTGGGGACTAGCGGACACCGGGGAGCTGTTTTTT
CDR3: CASWGLADTGELFF

J: TRBJ2-3
size: -
V: TRBV29-1
D: -
DNA: TGCAGCGTTGTTGGCGAAGGGAGGAGAACGCAGTATTTT
CDR3: CSVVGEGRRTQYF

J: TRBJ2-7
size: once
V: TRBV5-1
D: TRBD2
DNA: TGCGCCAGCAGCTTTCTTTCCGGGACTAGTTCCTACGAGCAGTACTTC
CDR3: CASSFLSGTSSYEQYF

J: TRBJ2-3
size: once
V: TRBV9
D: TRBD2
DNA: TGTGCCAGCAGCGTGGGGGGGTCAGATACGCAGTATTTT
CDR3: CASSVGGSDTQYF

J: TRBJ2-2
size: -
V: TRBV5-6
D: TRBD2
DNA: TGTGCCAGCAGCTTGGGCGGGAGCGTCAACACCGGGGAGCTGTTTTTT
CDR3: CASSLGGSVNTGELFF

J: TRBJ1-3
size: -
V: TRBV5-6
D: -
DNA: TGTGCCAGCAGCTTGTCGCCGGTTGGAAACACCATATATTTT
CDR3: CASSLSPVGNTIYF

J: TRBJ2-5
size: -
V: TRBV5-4
D: TRBD1
DNA: TGTGCCAGCAGCTCGAAGGGGGCTGCGGAGACCCAGTACTTC
CDR3: CASSSKGAAETQYF

J: TRBJ1-2
size: once
V: TRBV19
D: -
DNA: TGTGCCAGTAGTATAGACGGAGCCTATGGCTACACCTTC
CDR3: CASSIDGAYGYTF